This T cell receptor (beta chain) was retrieved from a study of blood T cell repertoires in COVID-19. Study summary: The United States, Italy and Spain provided the acute and convalescent COVID-19 samples. Sources were T cells, B-cell-depleted T cells, or PBMCs; the material itself was cDNA or gDNA.

CDR3 length equals 14 residues. The germline CDR1 and CDR2 sequences are SGHTA and FQGTGA. Trimming removed 6 bases from V and 6 bases from J, with 16 bases in between. In the original analysis: Reference gene primer amplification yielded estimated nucleated cell counts. The method was immunoSEQ multiplex PCR; TCRdb's version includes in-frame clones alone and lacks a portion of them. V, J and clone size reflect that table, while D and trimming were determined from the DNA. The repertoire holds approximately 120,000 clones, 79% seen once, with 35% to 40% in the top ten. The rearrangement joins TRBV7-3 to TRBJ2-3, with D possibly being TRBD2 (5 bases). This receptor was identified in a man aged 35 to 55 with active or convalescent COVID-19. The sequencing sample was made of peripheral blood. CDR3 sequence: CASSDGVLGDTQYF. In DNA, the CDR3 is TGTGCCAGCAGTGACGGGGTGCTAGGTGATACGCAGTATTTT.